The sequence of this T cell receptor beta chain was determined in a study of control samples from healthy donors and cancer patients. Libraries were prepared by immunoSEQ multiplex PCR; TCRdb keeps only in-frame clonotypes and omits some of them. This sample's table reports fewer than 250,000 clones. Trimming cost V 6 bases and J 7 bases; bases outside gene matches: 11. Germline CDR1 LNHDA, CDR2 SQIVND (reference sequence). This CDR3 contains 14 residues. The sequence was collected from a woman aged 25 to 39 in good health. Sequenced input: blood. This chain connects TRBV19 to TRBJ1-1; TRBD1 agrees at 7 bases. CDR3 in DNA: TGTGCCAGTAGACGACAGGGTTTGGGTAGTGAAGCTTTCTTT. This encodes CASRRQGLGSEAFF.